What follows describes a single T cell receptor (beta chain). Sequencing was performed with immunoSEQ multiplex PCR; in TCRdb, only in-frame clones are kept and a portion is missing. The profile covers some 75,000 clones, with around 90% appearing a single time and around 2.5% taken by the ten largest. The sample is drawn from a study of OX40 agonist ivuxolimab in advanced cancers. Overall study context: Participants averaged approximately 60 years of age (range about 23 to 79) and were over 75% male.

Excluded were patients having autoimmune disease history or systemic immunosuppression. Collection of blood occurred at baseline, at cycle 4 day 1, and at cycle 7 day 1. Germline-derived CDR1 and CDR2 are SGHRS and YFSETQ. This CDR3 spans 12 amino acids. V lost 7 bases to trimming and J lost 15 bases, with 20 bases between them. Sequencing used CD4+ or CD8+ T cells sorted from blood, obtained in a trial of the OX40 agonist ivuxolimab. The chain joins TRBV5-1 to TRBJ2-1; a possible D gene is TRBD2 (6 bases). This TCR came from an adult with an advanced solid tumor such as melanoma, head and neck, liver or kidney cancer. The CDR3 bases are TGCGCCAGCGCAACCGGGACTTCATATCCGTTCTTC. This encodes CASATGTSYPFF.